What follows is one TCR beta chain and its context. It has no known antigen specificity. The sequence runs out 3 residues before the end of the CDR3; the remainder is reconstructed from the germline J gene. Trimming leaves V shorter by 6 bases and J shorter by 6 bases, with the junction holding 7 bases beyond the gene matches. Measured from the cysteine to the phenylalanine, the CDR3 is 14 residues long. The DNA covers only part of the CDR3, 33 bases in frame from base 1. Per the germline V gene, SQVTM is the CDR1 and ANQGSEA is the CDR2. The immunoSEQ assay used multiplex PCR to amplify TCR beta CDR3 regions from an average of around 1.2 ug of genomic DNA per sample. The assay corrected primer bias using a complete synthetic TCR repertoire to establish an amplification baseline. The amplicons were sequenced on the Illumina platform. As for how the authors treated the data: Error correction of the sequences involved clustering with frequency ratios plus a modified nearest-neighbor algorithm, after which the sequences were analyzed in the immunoSEQ Analyzer using IMGT gene definitions. At each rarefaction depth, TCR richness and evenness were averaged across 20 rarefaction repeats, and samples with fewer sequences than that depth were excluded. Wilcoxon rank sum tests with FDR correction were used to compare relative abundances of V, D and J genes between the groups. For the blinded duplicates, the intraclass correlation was 95% to 97% for TCR richness and averaged 76.4% across more than 60 gene segments. This immuneACCESS table, as held by TCRdb, lists in-frame sequences with V and J called but not all clones. Of the missing ones, under half trace to an unresolved V gene in checked studies; the others have no known cause. V, J and clone size derive from that table, while D and trimming were established from the DNA sequence. The table for this sample shows about 25,000 clones. Roughly 4% of the sample belongs to the ten largest clones.

The data originate from a study of T cells in women clearing cervical HPV infection (dated by TCRdb to the late 2010s). General notes on the study: The cases were approximately 23 women with histologically confirmed HPV16-related CIN3 or worse, and 2 of those women had invasive cancers. The 25 or so controls were women who cleared a single incident HPV16 infection within 12 months without developing precancer or cancer. Blood from cases was drawn at the visit where the lesion was first identified, while blood from controls was drawn once the infection was no longer detected. For cases, the median interval between lesion detection and blood sampling was roughly 150 days, with an interquartile range of roughly 80 to 200 days. Since only a few of the women had HLA typing available, the possibility that HLA type was acting as a confounder could not be ruled out. The exploratory proof-of-principle case-control study was nested within the Guanacaste HPV Natural History Study in Costa Rica and compared TCR repertoires across cervical HPV16 outcomes. Cases and controls were matched on year of sample collection and on age within five years. Cases had a median age of roughly 35 years compared with 37 to 40 for controls, and baseline characteristics showed no significant differences between the groups. In the parent cohort, around 10,000 women aged 18 or older were enrolled in Guanacaste, Costa Rica, during about 1993 to 1994 and were followed for six to seven years. As quality controls, five blinded duplicates were added to each group, bringing the total to approximately 60 samples made up of around 50 participants and some ten replicates. What the research found in general, with its limitations: Cases had lower TRBV6-7 relative abundance than controls (about 0.1% versus 0.15%; Bonferroni P = 0.0008). By combining richness with V gene abundances, random forest classifiers separated cases from controls with an estimated AUC of 0.83. Whether associations preceded infection or resulted from infection could not be shown with the cross-sectional design, and effector/memory subsets and HPV-specific T cells were not isolated. Significantly higher TCR repertoire richness was observed in CIN3+ cases than in controls across sequencing depths, whereas no difference in evenness was found. Because T-cell numbers per sample were unknown, differences in richness could reflect varying T-cell content rather than repertoire biology.

Every participant had a single incident cervical HPV16 infection, and prevalent HPV16 infections were excluded. Cervical HPV DNA was detected by MY09/MY11 PCR, and genotyping was performed by dot-blot hybridization. Roughly 16 mL of heparinized blood were centrifuged, and the buffy coat was split into aliquots, frozen at -30 degrees C, and then kept at -80 degrees C. Genomic DNA was extracted from buffy coat specimens using QIAGEN kits. The receptor was derived from a woman between 18 and 70 years old with a cervical HPV16 infection that either progressed to CIN3+ or cleared (not recorded which). Sequenced sample: blood buffy coat. The rearrangement combines TRBV29-1 with TRBJ2-2; 10 central nucleotides agree with TRBD2. The CDR3 corresponds to CSVVPGLASGELFF. The sequenced CDR3 bases are TGCAGCGTGGTCCCGGGACTAGCGTCCGGGGAG.